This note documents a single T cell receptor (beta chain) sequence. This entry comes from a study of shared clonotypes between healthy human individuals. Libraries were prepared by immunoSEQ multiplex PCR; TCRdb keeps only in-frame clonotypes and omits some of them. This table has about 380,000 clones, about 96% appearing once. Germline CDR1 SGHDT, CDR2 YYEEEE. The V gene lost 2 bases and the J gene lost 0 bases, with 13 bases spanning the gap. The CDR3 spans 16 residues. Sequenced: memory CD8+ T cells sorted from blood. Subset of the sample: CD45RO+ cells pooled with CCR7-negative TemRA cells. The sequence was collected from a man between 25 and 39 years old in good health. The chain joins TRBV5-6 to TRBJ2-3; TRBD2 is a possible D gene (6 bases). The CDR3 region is CASSFRDSASTDTQYF. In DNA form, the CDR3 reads TGTGCCAGCAGCTTTCGGGACTCCGCCAGCACAGATACGCAGTATTTT.